Below, 7 T cell receptor beta chains from the same sample are listed, as sequenced in a study of T cells in Graves' hyperthyroidism and ophthalmopathy. There were TCR beta CDR3 regions amplified from RNA transcripts. First-round RT-PCR with HTBI primers amplified the TCR CDR3 region. TCRdb passed the multiplex PCR reads through MiXCR, listing each CDR3 protein once. In the table there are fewer than 350,000 distinct CDR3 sequences, roughly 21% of which are singletons. Sequenced: blood. The receptor source for this set is a woman aged 45-60 years with Graves' hyperthyroidism.

The genes are TRBV9 and TRBJ2-1; 7 positions match TRBD2. Germline-derived CDR1 and CDR2 are SGDLS and YYNGEE. The junction had 1 base not matched to a gene; V was cut back by 0 bases and J by 4 bases. The CDR3 consists of 14 residues. CDR3 protein: CASSVGGGYNEQFF. The DNA of the CDR3 is TGTGCCAGCAGCGTAGGCGGGGGTTACAATGAGCAGTTCTTC. Looking up the rest from reference TRBV9 and TRBJ2-1 gives the full variable domain: DSGVTQTPKHLITATGQRVTLRCSPRSGDLSVYWYQQSLDQGLQFLIQYYNGEERAKGNILERFSAQQFPDLHSELNLSSLELGDSALYFCASSVGGGYNEQFFGPGTRLTVL.

This clonotype was recorded a few times. The chain has TRBV5-8 and TRBJ1-1; maybe TRBD1 (6 bases). Germline V CDR1 and CDR2: SGHTS, YDEGEE. The CDR3 totals 14 residues. V was trimmed by 2 bases and J by 6 bases, leaving 14 bases between them. CDR3 sequence reads: CASSFGLGASEAFF. The CDR3 nucleotides read TGTGCCAGCAGCTTTGGTCTGGGGGCCTCTGAAGCTTTCTTT.

The chain combines TRBV7-2 with TRBJ2-7; no definite D call. Germline lookup yields CDR1 SGHTA and CDR2 FQGNSA. The CDR3 has 14 residues. V was pared by 4 bases and J by 3 bases, with 13 bases between. The DNA for the CDR3 is TGTGCCAGCAGCTACCAGGATGAGGACTACGAGCAGTACTTC. Translation gives CASSYQDEDYEQYF.

This clonotype was seen a handful of times. The chain uses TRBV6-2 or TRBV6-3 and TRBJ1-2; D is unclear. V gave up 6 bases and J gave up 4 bases, with 12 bases separating them. In germline, CDR1 is MNHEY, CDR2 SVGEGT. The CDR3 covers 13 residues. The CDR3 spells CASRPGSSYGYTF. The CDR3 nucleotides are TGTGCCAGCAGGCCCGGGTCCAGCTATGGCTACACCTTC.

There are many counts of this clonotype. The chain employs TRBV2 and TRBJ2-2; D may be TRBD2 (5 bases). Per germline, CDR1 SNHLY and CDR2 FYNNEI. This CDR3 has 14 residues. V was pared by 6 bases and J by 2 bases, with 10 bases between. CDR3 nucleotides: TGTGCCAGCAGAGCGGAAACTAACACCGGGGAGCTGTTTTTT. Protein product: CASRAETNTGELFF.

At least ten counts were recorded for this clonotype. This chain joins TRBV11-3 and TRBJ2-5; D gene uncertain. This CDR3 is 14 amino acids long. V was pared by 1 base and J by 3 bases, with 9 bases between. In germline, CDR1 is SGHNT, CDR2 YENEEA. The CDR3 DNA reads as TGTGCCAGCAGCTTAGGGGCACGGAAAGAGACCCAGTACTTC. Translating gives CASSLGARKETQYF.

This sequence joins TRBV7-2 and TRBJ1-5; 9 bases are a match to TRBD1. The ends lost 4 bases at V and 6 bases at J; junction bases unmatched: 10. The CDR3 spans 16 residues. Germline values: CDR1 SGHTA, CDR2 FQGNSA. The CDR3 bases are TGTGCCAGCAGCTCCGACAGGGGGTACTTACCTCAGCCCCAGCATTTT. It translates to CASSSDRGYLPQPQHF.